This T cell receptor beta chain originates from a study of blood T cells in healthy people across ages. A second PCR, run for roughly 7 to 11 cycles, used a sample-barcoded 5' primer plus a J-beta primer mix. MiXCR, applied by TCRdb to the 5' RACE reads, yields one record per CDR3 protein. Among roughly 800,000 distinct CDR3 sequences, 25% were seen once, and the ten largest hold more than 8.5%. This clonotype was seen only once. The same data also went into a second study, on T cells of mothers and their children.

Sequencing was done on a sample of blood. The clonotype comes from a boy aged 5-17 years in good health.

The DNA for the CDR3 is TGTGCCAGCAGCCCCAGTAGCAGTTACACAGATACGCAGTATTTT. Translating it yields CASSPSSSYTDTQYF. This chain connects TRBV7-2 to TRBJ2-3; D gene uncertain. The V end was cut by 5 bases, the J end by 2 bases, with 14 bases between. The CDR3 consists of 15 residues. Germline V gives CDR1 SGHTA, CDR2 FQGNSA.